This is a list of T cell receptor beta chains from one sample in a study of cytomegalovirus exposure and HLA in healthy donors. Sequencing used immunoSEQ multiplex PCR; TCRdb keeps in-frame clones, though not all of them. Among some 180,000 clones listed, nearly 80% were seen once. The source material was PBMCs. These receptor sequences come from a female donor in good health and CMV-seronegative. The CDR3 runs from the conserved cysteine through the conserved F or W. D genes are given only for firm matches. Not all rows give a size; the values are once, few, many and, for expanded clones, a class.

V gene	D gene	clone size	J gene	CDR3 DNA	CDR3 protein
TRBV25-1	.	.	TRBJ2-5	TGTGCCAGCAGTGCCGTCCGAGAGACCCAGTACTTC	CASSAVRETQYF
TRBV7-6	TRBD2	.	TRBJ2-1	TGTGCCAGCAGCTTAGTTGGTCTAGCGGGAACGTACAATGAGCAGTTCTTC	CASSLVGLAGTYNEQFF
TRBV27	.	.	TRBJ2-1	TGTGCCAGCAGTTTAAACAGGGTGGTTTCCTACAATGAGCAGTTCTTC	CASSLNRVVSYNEQFF
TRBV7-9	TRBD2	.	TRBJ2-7	TGTGCCAGCAGCCGGACTAGCGGCAACTACGAGCAGTACTTC	CASSRTSGNYEQYF
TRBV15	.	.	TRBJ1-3	TGTGCCACCAGGCACCATCAGTCTGGAAACACCATATATTTT	CATRHHQSGNTIYF
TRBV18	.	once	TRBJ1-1	TGTGCCAGCTCACCAGAGGCGGGGAACACTGAAGCTTTCTTT	CASSPEAGNTEAFF
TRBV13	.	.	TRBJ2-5	TGTGCCGTCCAACAGTGGGGCGAAGAGACCCAGTACTTC	CAVQQWGEETQYF
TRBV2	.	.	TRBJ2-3	TGTGCCAGCTCCGGGGTCGTCACAGATACGCAGTATTTT	CASSGVVTDTQYF
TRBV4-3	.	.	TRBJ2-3	TGCGCCAGCAGCCAAGATCGTCTAACAGATACGCAGTATTTT	CASSQDRLTDTQYF
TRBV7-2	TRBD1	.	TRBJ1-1	TGTGCCAGCAGCCTTCGGACAGGGGGCATCGAGTACACTGAAGCTTTCTTT	CASSLRTGGIEYTEAFF
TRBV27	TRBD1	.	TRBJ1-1	TGTGCCAGCAGGCCAACAGGGGGCGCGAGGAACACTGAAGCTTTCTTT	CASRPTGGARNTEAFF
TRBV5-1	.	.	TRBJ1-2	TGCGCCAGCAGCTTGCTAGGGGATGGCTACACCTTC	CASSLLGDGYTF
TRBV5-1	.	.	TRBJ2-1	TGCGCCAGCAGCCTGACACTCAGTGAGCAGTTCTTC	CASSLTLSEQFF
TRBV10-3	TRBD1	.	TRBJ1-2	TGTGCCATCAGTGAGTCCCCGGGACAGTCCTATGGCTACACCTTC	CAISESPGQSYGYTF
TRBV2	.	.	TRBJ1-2	TGTGCCAGCACGGGGATGCAGCATGGCTACACCTTC	CASTGMQHGYTF
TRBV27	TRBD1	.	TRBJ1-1	TGTGCCAGCAGTTTATCGGCCGGGACAGGGAGGGGAACTGAAGCTTTCTTT	CASSLSAGTGRGTEAFF
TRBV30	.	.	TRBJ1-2	TGTGCCTGGAGTGTACCAGGTTCTAAAGGCTACACCTTC	CAWSVPGSKGYTF
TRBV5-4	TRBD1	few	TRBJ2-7	TGTGCCAGCAGCCCCCGGGACAGGGCCCCCTACGAGCAGTACTTC	CASSPRDRAPYEQYF
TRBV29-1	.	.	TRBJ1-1	TGCAGCGTACAGGGTTACACTGAAGCTTTCTTT	CSVQGYTEAFF
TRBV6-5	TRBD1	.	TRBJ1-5	TGTGCCAGCAGTTCCGACAGGGGTCAGCCCCAGCATTTT	CASSSDRGQPQHF
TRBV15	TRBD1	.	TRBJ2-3	TGTGCCACCAGTAGGACAGGGGGCTTAGATACGCAGTATTTT	CATSRTGGLDTQYF
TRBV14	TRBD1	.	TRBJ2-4	TGTGCCAGCAGCCGTCAGGGGGCGGGAAACATTCAGTACTTC	CASSRQGAGNIQYF
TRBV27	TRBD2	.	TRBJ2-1	TGTGCCAGCAGTTTAGGCGCGGCGGGAGGGCCGGACAATGAGCAGTTCTTC	CASSLGAAGGPDNEQFF
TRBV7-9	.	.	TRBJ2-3	TGTGCCAGCAGCTTAGTTTGGAGGGGCGCAGATACGCAGTATTTT	CASSLVWRGADTQYF
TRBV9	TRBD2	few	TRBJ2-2	TGTGCCAGCAGCGTAGAGCCTAGCGGGGGCCACACCGGGGAGCTGTTTTTT	CASSVEPSGGHTGELFF
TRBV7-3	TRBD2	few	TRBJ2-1	TGTGCCAGCAGCCTTGGGACTAGCGGATACAATGAGCAGTTCTTC	CASSLGTSGYNEQFF
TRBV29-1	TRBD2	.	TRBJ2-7	TGCAGCGTGAGACTAGCGGAGAGCTCCTACGAGCAGTACTTC	CSVRLAESSYEQYF
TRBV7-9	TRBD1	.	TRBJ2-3	TGTTCCAGCAGCTCCCGACAGGGGGTACAGATTAGCACAGATACGCAGTATTTT	CSSSSRQGVQISTDTQYF
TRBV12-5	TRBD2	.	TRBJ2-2	TGTGCTAGTGGGCGGACTAGCGGGGGGAACACCGGGGAGCTGTTTTTT	CASGRTSGGNTGELFF
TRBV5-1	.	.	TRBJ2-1	TGCGCCAGCAGTTCCGGGACTGTTAGCTCCTACAATGAGCAGTTCTTC	CASSSGTVSSYNEQFF
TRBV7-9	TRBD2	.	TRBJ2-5	TGTTCCAGCAGCTTGATAAGCGGGGGGGCCAAAGAGACCCAGTACTTC	CSSSLISGGAKETQYF
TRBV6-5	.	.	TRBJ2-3	TGTGCCAGCAGTGCCCGGACTAGCACAGATACGCAGTATTTT	CASSARTSTDTQYF
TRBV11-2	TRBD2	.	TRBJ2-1	TGTGCCAGCGGGAACCAGCTTAGCGGGGGGGCTAGGAATGAGCAGTTCTTC	CASGNQLSGGARNEQFF
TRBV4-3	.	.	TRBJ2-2	TGCGCCAGCAGCCAAGAAGGGACACCGGTAATCACCGGGGAGCTGTTTTTT	CASSQEGTPVITGELFF
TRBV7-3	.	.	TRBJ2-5	TGTGCCAGCAGCTTAACATCTTATCAAGAGACCCAGTACTTC	CASSLTSYQETQYF
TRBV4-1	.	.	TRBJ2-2	TGCGCCAGCAGCCAAGATCCATTTGCAGACGGGGAGCTGTTTTTT	CASSQDPFADGELFF
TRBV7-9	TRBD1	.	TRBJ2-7	TGTTCCAGCAGCTTAGTTAGGGGACAGGGCGGGGGATACGAGCAGTACTTC	CSSSLVRGQGGGYEQYF
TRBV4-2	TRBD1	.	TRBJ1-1	TGTGCCAGCAGCCTTACTGGACAGGGAGCCACTGAAGCTTTCTTT	CASSLTGQGATEAFF
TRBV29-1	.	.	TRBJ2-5	TGCAGCGTTGAAGAAGGGGGAGGGGAGACCCAGTACTTC	CSVEEGGGETQYF
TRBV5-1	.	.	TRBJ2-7	TGCGCCAGCAGCCTACTTCGAGGGGGAAACGAGCAGTACTTC	CASSLLRGGNEQYF
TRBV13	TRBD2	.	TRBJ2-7	TGTGCCAGCAGCCTCGCTAGCGGGGGGTCCTACGAGCAGTACTTC	CASSLASGGSYEQYF
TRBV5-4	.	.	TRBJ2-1	TGTGCCAGCAGCGCACATTTGCCGGGAGTCAATGAGCAGTTCTTC	CASSAHLPGVNEQFF
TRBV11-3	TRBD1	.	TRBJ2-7	TGTGCCAGCAGCTTAGGGTCGGGGACAGACTACGAGCAGTACTTC	CASSLGSGTDYEQYF
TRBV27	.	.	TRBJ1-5	TGTGCCAGCAGTTTATCGTCAGGGGTCTTAAATCAGCCCCAGCATTTT	CASSLSSGVLNQPQHF